The T cell receptor beta chain under discussion was sequenced for a study of blood T cell repertoires in COVID-19. This clone has only one observation. A junction boundary mismatches the germline segment, possibly from a read error. CDR3 length equals 14 residues. CDR1 is SGHTA, CDR2 FQGNSA, per germline. Produced via immunoSEQ multiplex PCR; TCRdb's table is partial and in-frame only. The data contain approximately 250,000 clones, approximately 90% of them seen just once; the ten biggest clones take up over 2%. The sequencing sample was made of peripheral blood. The rearrangement joins TRBV7-2 to TRBJ1-5; D gene uncertain. The clonotype was recovered from a man aged 25 to 40 who had recovered from COVID-19. CDR3 coding DNA: TGTGCCAGCAGTTTAGGGAGTGGAGGACAGCCCCAGCATTTT. Translation gives CASSLGSGGQPQHF.